These 31 T cell receptor beta chains originate from one sample sequenced in a study of metastatic and nonmetastatic thyroid tumors (dated by TCRdb to 2020 to 2022). The library was built by means of PCR. TCRdb lists the instrument as Illumina HiSeq 4000. TCRdb passed the public sequencing reads through fastp at Q25 and MiXCR, retaining productive beta sequences. Present in this sample are around 18,000 clones, more than 25% of which were seen just once. The leading ten clones occupy about 13% of the sample. No treatment had been received by any patient before thyroid surgery. Sequencing was performed on tumor tissue. Source of these receptors: a female donor with papillary thyroid cancer or a benign thyroid nodule (not recorded which). Some clones in this sample may be carry-over from other donors' samples.

This sequence joins TRBV20-1 and TRBJ2-7; TRBD1 matches 7 bases. After removal of 5 bases from V and 4 bases from J, the junction contained 14 bases not matched to a gene. This CDR3 contains 15 residues. Looked up from germline, CDR1 is DFQATT and CDR2 is SNEGSKA (reference sequence). The CDR3, as DNA: TGCAGTGCTGATGCCTTCGACAGGGCCCTTTACGAGCAGTACTTC. Translation: CSADAFDRALYEQYF.

This clone has a handful of counts. The chain couples TRBV6-1 to TRBJ2-7, with TRBD1 identical over 10 bases. V gave up 5 bases and J gave up 7 bases; unmatched junction bases: 11. The CDR3 has 15 residues. Germline lookup yields CDR1 MNHNS and CDR2 SASEGT. CDR3 nucleotides: TGTGCCAGCAGTCCCCGGACAGGGGGAAAGAAGGAGCAGTACTTC. It specifies CASSPRTGGKKEQYF.

Ten or more counts support this clone. This chain joins TRBV7-9 and TRBJ2-3; 11 bases line up with TRBD2. Germline V CDR1 and CDR2: SEHNR, FQNEAQ (reference sequence). The trim removed 5 bases at V and 3 bases at J, leaving 4 bases unmatched. The CDR3 is 15 amino acids. DNA for the CDR3: TGTGCCAGCAGCCCGGGACTAGCGGCGACAGATACGCAGTATTTT. Protein sequence: CASSPGLAATDTQYF.

J is TRBJ2-1 and V is TRBV6-1; 13 bases are shared with TRBD2. With V trimmed by 6 bases and J by 2 bases, 4 bases remained unmatched. The CDR3 runs to 16 residues. CDR1 MNHNS and CDR2 SASEGT come from the germline V gene. CDR3 residues: CASSRLAGGTYNEQFF. In DNA form, the CDR3 reads TGTGCCAGCAGCCGACTAGCGGGAGGCACCTACAATGAGCAGTTCTTC.

The chain links TRBV4-2 to TRBJ2-1; 11 nucleotides line up with TRBD2. This CDR3 spans 19 amino acids. The junction had 18 bases not matched to a gene; V was cut back by 3 bases and J by 8 bases. The V gene's germline CDR1 is LGHNA and CDR2 YNFKEQ. The CDR3 spells CASSHGTSGPYHVPDEQFF. The CDR3 DNA sequence: TGTGCCAGCAGCCATGGGACTAGCGGTCCCTACCACGTCCCCGATGAGCAGTTCTTC.

The V gene is TRBV27, the J gene TRBJ2-3; 8 bases map to TRBD2. The CDR3 consists of 17 residues. CDR1 and CDR2 (germline): MNHEY, SMNVEV (reference sequence). Trimming cost V 3 bases and J 5 bases; bases outside gene matches: 13. The CDR3 here is CASSFGFTGGPIDTQYF. CDR3 sequence (DNA): TGTGCCAGCAGTTTCGGGTTTACGGGAGGGCCGATAGATACGCAGTATTTT.

This chain's CDR3 is CASSYGQGRQETQYF. The CDR3 DNA reads TGTGCCAGCAGTTACGGACAGGGACGCCAAGAGACCCAGTACTTC. The chain employs TRBV6-5 and TRBJ2-5; 8 bases are a match to TRBD1. The CDR3 is 15 residues long. Germline values: CDR1 MNHEY, CDR2 SVGAGI. V shed 2 bases and J 1 base; nucleotides not matched to a gene: 3.

The chain combines TRBV7-2 with TRBJ2-7, with no clear D. Deletions cut 5 bases from V and 3 bases from J, with 17 bases between. Germline-derived CDR1 and CDR2 are SGHTA and FQGNSA. CDR3 length: 15 amino acids. DNA of the CDR3: TGTGCCAGCAGCACTGTTCCCTTAAACAACTACGAGCAGTACTTC. The encoded protein is CASSTVPLNNYEQYF.

The CDR3 protein is CASVDGQAAYSPLHF. In nucleotides, the CDR3 is TGTGCCAGCGTCGACGGACAGGCGGCCTATTCACCCCTCCACTTT. The rearrangement uses TRBV6-1 and TRBJ1-6; TRBD1 matches 7 bases. V trimming: 8 bases; J trimming: 8 bases; junction bases outside the gene matches: 12. Germline V gene lookup returns CDR1 MNHNS and CDR2 SASEGT. The CDR3 contains 15 residues.

On this clone itself: This clone may be a read error of a much larger clone one base away. The sample carries other DNA sequences with the same CDR3. This chain links TRBV4-2 with TRBJ2-3, with 15 bases matching TRBD2. CDR1 LGHNA and CDR2 YNFKEQ come from the germline V gene. The CDR3 length is 17 residues. As DNA, the CDR3 is TGTGCCAGCAGCGGGACTAGCGGGAGGACCTTCACAGATACACAGTATTTT. Encoded protein: CASSGTSGRTFTDTQYF.

This clone was observed a few times. The genes are TRBV6-1 and TRBJ1-4, with 9 bases identical to TRBD1. This CDR3 spans 14 amino acids. The trim removed 6 bases at V and 8 bases at J, leaving 7 bases unmatched. Germline V gives CDR1 MNHNS, CDR2 SASEGT. The CDR3 is CASRLTGGVEKLFF. The CDR3 coding sequence is TGTGCCAGCAGACTTACAGGGGGCGTCGAAAAACTGTTTTTT.

The table lists this clone with a few counts. One junction end disagrees with the germline gene, perhaps due to a read error. The V call is TRBV19, the J call TRBJ1-5; no clear D. Germline V lookup: CDR1 LNHDA, CDR2 SQIVND (reference sequence). CDR3 length: 13 amino acids. The CDR3 loop reads CAISMGHARPQHF. The CDR3 DNA reads as TGTGCCATTAGTATGGGTCATGCTCGGCCCCAGCATTTT.

The chain recombines TRBV28 with TRBJ1-1; D is unclear. V lost 5 bases and J 1 base, leaving 8 bases between the germline ends. Germline V gene sequence: CDR1 MDHEN, CDR2 SYDVKM. There are 13 residues in the CDR3. The CDR3 region is CASSDIENTEAFF. As DNA, the CDR3 is TGTGCCAGCAGTGACATTGAGAACACTGAAGCTTTCTTT.

This clone appeared many times. The rearrangement links TRBV7-9 to TRBJ1-5, with no clear D. V lost 7 bases, J lost 6 bases, and 19 bases lay in between. The CDR3 spans 15 residues. From germline, CDR1 is SEHNR and CDR2 FQNEAQ (reference sequence). The CDR3 DNA reads TGTGCCAGCACCCTCCCGGGAGGGCCGGGTCAGCCCCAGCATTTT. Residues: CASTLPGGPGQPQHF. Looking up the rest from reference TRBV7-9 and TRBJ1-5 gives the full variable domain: DTGVSQNPRHKITKRGQNVTFRCDPISEHNRLYWYRQTLGQGPEFLTYFQNEAQLEKSRLLSDRFSAERPKGSFSTLEIQRTEQGDSAMYLCASTLPGGPGQPQHFGDGTRLSIL.

To note about this clone: The same CDR3 can be traced to other DNA sequences in this sample. This rearrangement joins TRBV6-1 to TRBJ1-2; tentatively, D is TRBD1 (5 bases). The ends were cut back, 7 bases at V and 6 bases at J, with 24 bases in the middle. The germline CDR1 and CDR2 sequences are MNHNS and SASEGT. This CDR3 has 16 amino acids. The CDR3 is CASITGGTGSLDGYTF. CDR3 DNA sequence: TGTGCCAGCATCACTGGCGGTACAGGTAGTTTGGATGGCTACACCTTC.

Turning to this clone: One end of the junction does not line up with germline, which may come from a read error. The V gene is TRBV9, the J gene TRBJ2-7, with 10 nucleotides matching TRBD2. Germline assignment: CDR1 SGDLS and CDR2 YYNGEE. The CDR3 runs 15 residues. As DNA, the CDR3 is TGTGCCAGCAGCCCCCGGACTAGCGGTGTCTACGAGCAGCACTTC. It specifies CASSPRTSGVYEQHF.

This chain uses TRBV6-2 or TRBV6-3 with TRBJ2-7; maybe TRBD2 (6 bases). The germline V gene encodes CDR1 MNHEY and CDR2 SVGEGT. This CDR3 spans 14 amino acids. V was cut by 0 bases and J by 5 bases, with 11 bases left in between. The CDR3 nucleotides read TGTGCCAGCAGTTACTCGGGGGGAGAGGACGAGCAGTACTTC. It is translated as CASSYSGGEDEQYF.

The chain combines TRBV19 with TRBJ2-1; D may match TRBD1 or TRBD2 (9 bases each). The CDR3 is made up of 15 amino acids. Deletions cut 9 bases from V and 6 bases from J, with 21 bases between. The germline V gene encodes CDR1 LNHDA and CDR2 SQIVND (reference sequence). The CDR3 region is CASTGGAGGLNEQFF. The CDR3 nucleotides are TGTGCCAGCACAGGGGGCGCGGGAGGGCTCAATGAGCAGTTCTTC.

This clone is medium-sized within its sample. CDR3 amino acids: CASKGDRGYNSPLHF. CDR3 coding DNA: TGTGCCAGCAAAGGGGATCGGGGTTATAATTCACCCCTCCACTTT. The chain carries TRBV6-1 and TRBJ1-6; D perhaps matches TRBD1 (5 bases). In germline, CDR1 is MNHNS, CDR2 SASEGT. This CDR3 contains 15 residues. Trimming cost V 7 bases and J 4 bases, with 14 bases left between them.

This clone came up many times. This chain joins TRBV4-3 and TRBJ1-3; D gene ambiguous. Trimming took off 3 bases at V and 0 bases at J, with 9 bases between the two ends. Germline V gene data show CDR1 as LGHNA and CDR2 as YSLEER. The CDR3 is made up of 15 amino acids. CDR3 DNA sequence: TGCGCCAGCAGCCAGACCTGGGTCTCTGGAAACACCATATATTTT. This sequence encodes CASSQTWVSGNTIYF.

This chain links TRBV11-2 with TRBJ2-1, with TRBD2 identical over 7 bases. The V segment lost 5 bases and the J segment 4 bases; nucleotides outside the gene matches: 8. The CDR3 spans 15 residues. In germline, CDR1 is SGHAT, CDR2 FQNNGV. The DNA for the CDR3 is TGTGCCAGCAGCACCGGGACTAACGCATACAATGAGCAGTTCTTC. Translating it yields CASSTGTNAYNEQFF.

This clone was counted a few times. V usage is TRBV6-1 and J usage is TRBJ2-3, with D unresolved. V was clipped by 6 bases and J by 1 base, with 8 bases between them. CDR3 length: 13 amino acids. Per germline, CDR1 MNHNS and CDR2 SASEGT. The CDR3 is CASRVTGTDTQYF. CDR3 sequence (DNA): TGTGCCAGCAGAGTGACCGGCACAGATACGCAGTATTTT.

This clone is classed as medium-sized. Other DNA sequences in the sample encode the same CDR3. The rearrangement links TRBV19 to TRBJ2-2, with TRBD2 identical over 9 bases. Trimming took 7 bases from V and 2 from J; bases not matched to a gene: 5. This CDR3 comprises 15 residues. CDR1 is LNHDA and CDR2 is SQIVND in the germline V gene (reference sequence). The CDR3 protein is CASTRLAGNTGELFF. The CDR3 DNA sequence: TGTGCCAGTACCCGGCTAGCGGGAAACACCGGGGAGCTGTTTTTT.

This clone has more than one count but fewer than ten. This chain links TRBV29-1 with TRBJ2-1; D might be TRBD2 (6 bases). V lost 5 bases, J lost 6 bases, and 17 bases lay in between. The V gene's germline CDR1 is SQVTM and CDR2 ANQGSEA. CDR3 length: 14 amino acids. Written as DNA, the CDR3 is TGCAGCGTTCTTATTCCCGGTAGCGGCAATGAGCAGTTCTTC. Translation gives CSVLIPGSGNEQFF.

In this sample, this clone turned up many times. The gene calls are TRBV20-1 and TRBJ2-2, with TRBD2 identical over 16 bases. The CDR3 length is 17 residues. With 6 bases clipped from V and 4 bases from J, the junction kept 8 bases outside the gene matches. Germline-derived CDR1 and CDR2 are DFQATT and SNEGSKA (reference sequence). The DNA for the CDR3 is TGCAGTGCCGTTGGGACTAGCGGGAGGGCCGGCACCGGGGAGCTGTTTTTT. Its protein is CSAVGTSGRAGTGELFF.

This sequence joins TRBV27 and TRBJ2-2; tentatively, D is TRBD2 (7 bases). Trimming pared 3 bases from V and 7 bases from J, leaving 18 bases between. This CDR3 has 16 amino acids. Germline V lookup: CDR1 MNHEY, CDR2 SMNVEV (reference sequence). CDR3 residues: CASSLGGAGLGGELFF. CDR3 bases: TGTGCCAGCAGTTTGGGGGGGGCAGGGTTGGGCGGGGAGCTGTTTTTT.

CDR3 protein: CAISELQGGGSPLHF. In DNA, the CDR3 is TGTGCCATCAGTGAGTTACAGGGAGGAGGTTCACCCCTCCACTTT. The chain uses TRBV10-3 and TRBJ1-6, with D possibly being TRBD1 (6 bases). CDR3 length equals 15 residues. Trimming cost V 1 base and J 9 bases, with 13 bases left between them. The germline CDR1 and CDR2 sequences are ENHRY and SYGVKD.

The chain recombines TRBV4-1 with TRBJ2-5; D is ambiguous. The germline V and J ends were trimmed by 3 bases and 5 bases, with 10 bases remaining between them. In germline, CDR1 is MGHRA, CDR2 YSYEKL. The CDR3 consists of 13 residues. CDR3: CASSHQVVETQYF. DNA of the CDR3: TGCGCCAGCAGCCATCAGGTCGTCGAGACCCAGTACTTC.

This clone appeared many times. This rearrangement joins TRBV11-3 to TRBJ2-2; TRBD2 agrees at 11 bases. Germline CDR1 is SGHNT and CDR2 is YENEEA. Losses at the gene ends were 5 bases for V and 5 bases for J; bases not matched to a gene: 4. The CDR3 covers 15 residues. The CDR3, as DNA: TGTGCCAGCAGCCCTGGGACTAGCGGAACCGGGGAGCTGTTTTTT. Translated: CASSPGTSGTGELFF.

J is TRBJ2-7 and V is TRBV9, with D perhaps matching TRBD1 or TRBD2 (6 bases each). This CDR3 has 14 amino acids. CDR1 SGDLS and CDR2 YYNGEE come from the germline V gene. Trimming took off 0 bases at V and 3 bases at J, with 10 bases between the two ends. CDR3 nucleotides: TGTGCCAGCAGCGTAGACGGGGGCAACTACGAGCAGTACTTC. This translates into CASSVDGGNYEQYF. The whole variable domain, remainder taken from reference TRBV9 and TRBJ2-7, is DSGVTQTPKHLITATGQRVTLRCSPRSGDLSVYWYQQSLDQGLQFLIQYYNGEERAKGNILERFSAQQFPDLHSELNLSSLELGDSALYFCASSVDGGNYEQYFGPGTRLTVT.

In this sample, this clone turned up many times. Here the CDR3 reads CASSLHRGAGETQYF. Here the CDR3 DNA reads TGTGCCAGCAGCTTACATCGAGGGGCGGGGGAGACCCAGTACTTC. The rearrangement uses TRBV7-3 and TRBJ2-5; D might be TRBD2 (6 bases). The germline V gene has CDR1 SGHTA and CDR2 FQGTGA. The CDR3 loop spans 15 amino acids. Deletions cut 2 bases from V and 5 bases from J, with 15 bases between. Full variable domain (outside the CDR3, taken from reference TRBV7-3 and TRBJ2-5): GAGVSQTPSNKVTEKGKYVELRCDPISGHTALYWYRQSLGQGPEFLIYFQGTGAADDSGLPNDRFFAVRPEGSVSTLKIQRTERGDSAVYLCASSLHRGAGETQYFGPGTRLLVL.